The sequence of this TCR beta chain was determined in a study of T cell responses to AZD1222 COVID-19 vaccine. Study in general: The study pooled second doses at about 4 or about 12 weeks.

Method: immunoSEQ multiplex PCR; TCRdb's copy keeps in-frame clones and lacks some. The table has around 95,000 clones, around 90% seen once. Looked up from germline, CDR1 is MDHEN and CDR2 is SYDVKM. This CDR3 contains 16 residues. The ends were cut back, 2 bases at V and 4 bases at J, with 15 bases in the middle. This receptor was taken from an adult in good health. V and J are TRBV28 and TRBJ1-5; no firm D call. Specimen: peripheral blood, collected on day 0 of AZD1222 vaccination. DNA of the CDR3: TGTGCCAGCAGTTTACGGTTGGCCAGAAGTAATCAGCCCCAGCATTTT. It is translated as CASSLRLARSNQPQHF.